This TCR beta chain is from a study of T cells in tumors after PD-1 blockade. Overall study context: No patient had prior checkpoint blockade, systemic immunosuppression, or radiotherapy within 4 weeks. Peripheral blood samples averaged 36,536 unique clonotypes and about 110,000 templates. Daily vismodegib 150 mg continued in a subset of anti-PD-1-treated patients.

Sequenced by immunoSEQ multiplex PCR; TCRdb stores in-frame clones only, minus some. The sample consists of roughly 60,000 clones, around 80% of them appearing once. Germline V gene sequence: CDR1 LGHDT, CDR2 YNNKEL (reference sequence). Unmatched junction bases numbered 3, after V lost 5 bases and J lost 6 bases. The CDR3 consists of 15 residues. The study, taken as a whole, reports: Around two fifths of tumor TCR clonotypes were also found in blood.

Only a few counts were recorded for this clone. Its antigen remains unidentified. The input for sequencing was PBMCs, taken before anti-PD-1 treatment. The receptor was isolated from a human donor with basal cell carcinoma. The chain links TRBV3-1 (or the pseudogene TRBV3-2) to TRBJ2-2; 13 nucleotides line up with TRBD2. The CDR3 DNA follows: TGTGCCAGCAGCGGGACTAGCGGGGTAGCCGGGGAGCTGTTTTTT. It is translated as CASSGTSGVAGELFF.